This T cell receptor (beta chain) was obtained from a study of T-cell reconstitution after alpha-beta-depleted transplantation in children. The TCRbeta library was prepared with unique molecular identifiers. TCRdb re-derived calls from the PCR reads in MiXCR, one entry per CDR3 protein. The table shows 490,000 or so distinct CDR3 sequences, with around 12% occurring only once. V shed 0 bases and J shed 4 bases, with 12 bases lying between them. The CDR3 contains 15 residues. Germline V gene lookup returns CDR1 MNHEY and CDR2 SVGAGI. This sequence originates from a human donor who donated a stem cell graft to a child with combined immunodeficiency. Material: PBMCs from the stem cell graft donor, obtained from the stem cell graft. This chain connects TRBV6-5 to TRBJ2-5; TRBD2 might be the D (6 bases). The CDR3: CASSYSEGAPETQYF. The CDR3 nucleotides are TGTGCCAGCAGTTACTCGGAGGGAGCTCCAGAGACCCAGTACTTC.